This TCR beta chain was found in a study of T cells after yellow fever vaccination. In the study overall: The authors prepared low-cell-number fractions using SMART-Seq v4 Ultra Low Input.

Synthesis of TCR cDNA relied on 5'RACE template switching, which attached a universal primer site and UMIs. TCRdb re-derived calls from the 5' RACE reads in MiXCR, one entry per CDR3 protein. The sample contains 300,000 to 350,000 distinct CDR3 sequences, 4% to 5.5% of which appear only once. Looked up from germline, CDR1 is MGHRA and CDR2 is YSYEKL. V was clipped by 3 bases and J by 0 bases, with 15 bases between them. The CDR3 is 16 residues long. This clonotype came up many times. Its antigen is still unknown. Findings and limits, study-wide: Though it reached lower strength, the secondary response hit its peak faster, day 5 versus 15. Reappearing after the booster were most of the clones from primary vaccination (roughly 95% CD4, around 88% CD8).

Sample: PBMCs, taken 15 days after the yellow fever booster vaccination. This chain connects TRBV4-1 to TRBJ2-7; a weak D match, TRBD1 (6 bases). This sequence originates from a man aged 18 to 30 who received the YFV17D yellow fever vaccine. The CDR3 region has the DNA TGCGCCAGCAGCCACAGCCGGTACAGGGACTCCTACGAGCAGTACTTC. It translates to CASSHSRYRDSYEQYF.